These T cell receptor beta chains were read from a single sample in a study of cytomegalovirus exposure and HLA in healthy donors. Measured with immunoSEQ multiplex PCR; TCRdb has only the in-frame clones, and not every one. This sample's table has roughly 220,000 clones. Sequencing used PBMCs. The receptor set was obtained from a girl aged 2 to 10 in good health and CMV-seropositive. Both conserved end residues are part of each CDR3. Each record gives: V gene, D gene, CDR3 protein. D genes are given only for firm matches.

>TRBV18|-
CASSPRGGTNEKLFF
>TRBV9|TRBD1
CASSVGAGGNYGYTF
>TRBV5-1|-
CASSYTGTQETQYF
>TRBV7-6|-
CASSPEGGPTYEQYF
>TRBV13|TRBD2
CASSLLGGTRVYEQYF
>TRBV6-6|-
CASTGESYEQYF
>TRBV27|TRBD1
CASSPRQGGIGGYTF
>TRBV5-6|TRBD1
CASSPGAGGNYGYTF
>TRBV28|-
CASSPGYYEQYF
>TRBV5-1|-
CASSPRTRQDEQFF
>TRBV28|-
CASSTGSVWYGYTF
>TRBV5-4|-
CASSLVSSSGANVLTF
>TRBV4-1|-
CASSQAQQEQYF
>TRBV6-5|-
CASSSSGGLNTEAFF
>TRBV11-2|-
CASSLADGIYEQYF
>TRBV19|TRBD1
CASSIGDRAYYEQYF
>TRBV19|TRBD1
CASSIRDRENTEAFF
>TRBV7-2|-
CASSLQERTIGEQFF
>TRBV27|-
CASRSLTDTQYF
>TRBV2|-
CASRQEKGNQPQHF
>TRBV5-1|TRBD1
CASSGTGSGNTIYF
>TRBV9|TRBD1
CASSVEGTVDNSPLHF
>TRBV15|TRBD2
CATSRDGRAADTQYF
>TRBV5-4|TRBD1
CASSSGQGASLENTEAFF
>TRBV25-1|-
CASSETRQPRTDTQYF
>TRBV6-5|-
CASSYGGGNGYTF
>TRBV28|TRBD2
CASSLPGGGPLSYEQYF
>TRBV30|TRBD1
CAWSVGDRDVDTQYF
>TRBV11-1|-
CASSPSWGDNEQFF
>TRBV19|TRBD1
CASSDRGHEKLFF
>TRBV7-3|-
CASSPDPGTGNTDTQYF
>TRBV4-1|TRBD2
CASSQPGLDMYEQYF
>TRBV5-1|-
CASSFGQGGGELFF
>TRBV19|TRBD2
CASMEGGRTDTQYF